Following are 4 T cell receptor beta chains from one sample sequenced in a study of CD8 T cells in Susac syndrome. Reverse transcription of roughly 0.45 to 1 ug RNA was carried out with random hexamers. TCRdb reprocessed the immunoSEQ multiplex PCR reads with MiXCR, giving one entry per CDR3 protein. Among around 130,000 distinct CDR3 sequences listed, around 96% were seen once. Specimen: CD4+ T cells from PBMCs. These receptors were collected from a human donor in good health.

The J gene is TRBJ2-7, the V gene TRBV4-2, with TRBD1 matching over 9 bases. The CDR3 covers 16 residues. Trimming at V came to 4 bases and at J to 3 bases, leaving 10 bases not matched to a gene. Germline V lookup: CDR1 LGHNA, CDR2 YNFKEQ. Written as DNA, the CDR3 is TGTGCCAGCAGCCTCGATAGAGCGGGACAGGGCTACGAGCAGTACTTC. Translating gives CASSLDRAGQGYEQYF.

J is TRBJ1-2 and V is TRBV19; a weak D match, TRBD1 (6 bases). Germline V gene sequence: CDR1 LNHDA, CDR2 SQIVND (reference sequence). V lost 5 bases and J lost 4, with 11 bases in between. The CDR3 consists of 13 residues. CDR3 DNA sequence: TGTGCCAGTAGTCCCGTGGACAGCTATGGCTACACCTTC. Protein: CASSPVDSYGYTF.

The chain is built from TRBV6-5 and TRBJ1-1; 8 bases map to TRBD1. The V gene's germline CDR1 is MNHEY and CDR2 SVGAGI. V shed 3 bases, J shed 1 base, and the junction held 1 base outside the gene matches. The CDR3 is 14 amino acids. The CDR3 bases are TGTGCCAGCAGTTATGACAGGGGGAACACTGAAGCTTTCTTT. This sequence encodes CASSYDRGNTEAFF.

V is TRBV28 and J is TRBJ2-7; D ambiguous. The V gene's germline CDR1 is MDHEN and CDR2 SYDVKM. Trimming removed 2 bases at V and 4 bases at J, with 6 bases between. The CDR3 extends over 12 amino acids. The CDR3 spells CASSLTPYEQYF. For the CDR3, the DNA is TGTGCCAGCAGTTTAACCCCTTACGAGCAGTACTTC.